This T cell receptor (beta chain) comes out of a study of STAT5B mutations in CD4+ large granular lymphocyte leukemia. Regarding the study as a whole: Without putative leukemic clones, patient CD4-sorted repertoires remained more clonal than healthy CD4+ repertoires.

In regard to this clone: Its target is unknown.

V gave up 0 bases and J gave up 13 bases; unmatched junction bases: 12. The CDR3 is 14 amino acids. Germline V gene sequence: CDR1 SGHNT, CDR2 YYREEE (reference sequence). Study processing details: Productive clonotypes were detectable down to 2.59 x 10-5 frequency. Some clones are missing from TCRdb's copy, which holds only in-frame ones; the method was immunoSEQ multiplex PCR. V, J and clone size reflect that table, while D and trimming were determined from the DNA. The sample carries over 30,000 clones, 70% to 90% recorded once. The source material was CD4+ T cells from blood buffy coats. The source of this sequence is a human donor in good health. The rearrangement uses TRBV5-4 and TRBJ2-5; 7 bases fit TRBD1. Here the CDR3 reads CASSLGGTAPSGYF. The CDR3 DNA is TGTGCCAGCAGCTTGGGGGGGACAGCACCTTCGGGGTACTTC. The complete variable domain, with remaining parts taken from reference TRBV5-4 and TRBJ2-5, reads ETGVTQSPTHLIKTRGQQVTLRCSSQSGHNTVSWYQQALGQGPQFIFQYYREEENGRGNFPPRFSGLQFPNYSSELNVNALELDDSALYLCASSLGGTAPSGYFGPGTRLLVL.